The clone carrying this T cell receptor (beta chain) was counted only a few times. This specimen belongs to a study of control samples from healthy donors and cancer patients. Germline V gene data show CDR1 as SGHRS and CDR2 as YFSETQ. The CDR3 covers 15 residues. V shed 3 bases and J shed 0 bases, with 12 bases lying between them. Clones were read by immunoSEQ multiplex PCR, and TCRdb kept only the in-frame ones, dropping some. Of approximately 130,000 clones listed, about 90% are singletons. The sequenced material came from blood. The TCR sequence derives from a man in his fifties in good health. The chain employs TRBV5-1 and TRBJ1-1, with TRBD1 as a possible D gene (5 bases). The CDR3 reads CASSSRWGMNTEAFF. CDR3 bases: TGCGCCAGCAGCTCTCGATGGGGGATGAACACTGAAGCTTTCTTT.